Below are 31 T cell receptor beta chains sequenced from a single sample in a study of T-cell reconstitution after alpha-beta-depleted transplantation in children. Researchers prepared the TCRbeta library using unique molecular identifiers, the study reports. One entry per CDR3 protein results from TCRdb running MiXCR on the PCR reads. This sample yields roughly 100,000 distinct CDR3 sequences, of which about 8% are seen a single time; 6.9% belongs to the top ten. The sequencing here drew on PBMCs from the stem cell graft donor, taken from the stem cell graft. Receptors originate from a human donor who donated a stem cell graft to a child with congenital amegakaryocytic thrombocytopenia.

This clonotype has at least ten counts. This chain uses TRBV3-1 with TRBJ2-4; D remains ambiguous. The ends were cut back, 3 bases at V and 3 bases at J, with 12 bases in the middle. The CDR3 runs 15 residues. The germline V gene has CDR1 LGHDT and CDR2 YNNKEL (reference sequence). This CDR3 is CASSQLSLIKNIQYF. CDR3 nucleotides: TGTGCCAGCAGCCAGTTATCCTTGATCAAAAACATTCAGTACTTC.

This clonotype was seen at least ten times. The rearrangement joins TRBV6-5 to TRBJ2-1; weak D call: TRBD1 (6 bases). The CDR3 consists of 15 residues. The germline CDR1 and CDR2 sequences are MNHEY and SVGAGI. With 7 bases removed from V and 4 bases from J, the gap between germline ends came to 17 bases. CDR3 bases: TGTGCCAGCACGAATTGGGGGCTCCCATACAATGAGCAGTTCTTC. Residues: CASTNWGLPYNEQFF.

This clonotype was recorded many times. The V call is TRBV5-1, the J call TRBJ2-3; unclear D gene. CDR3 length: 13 residues. The V gene lost 4 bases and the J gene lost 2 bases, with 8 bases spanning the gap. Per germline, CDR1 SGHRS and CDR2 YFSETQ. The CDR3 nucleotides read TGCGCCAGCAGCACACAGCCCACAGATACGCAGTATTTT. Amino acids: CASSTQPTDTQYF.

Ten or more counts support this clonotype. The chain has TRBV12-3 or TRBV12-4 and TRBJ2-3; TRBD2 matches at 8 bases. Trimming cost V 1 base and J 4 bases; bases outside gene matches: 4. The CDR3 runs 15 residues. CDR3 DNA: TGTGCCAGCAGTTTAGACGGGAGGGCCGCAGATACGCAGTATTTT. This translates into CASSLDGRAADTQYF.

In its sample, this clonotype was seen many times. The chain is built from TRBV5-1 and TRBJ2-4, with 9 nucleotides matching TRBD1. The CDR3 length is 17 residues. The V segment lost 3 bases and the J segment 2 bases; nucleotides outside the gene matches: 9. Germline CDR1 reads SGHRS; CDR2 reads YFSETQ. CDR3 coding DNA: TGCGCCAGCAGCTCCCGAGGGGGGACAGGGTCCAAAAACATTCAGTACTTC. It encodes CASSSRGGTGSKNIQYF.

The sample holds many counts of this clonotype. J is TRBJ2-7 and V is TRBV27, with 7 bases that match TRBD1. This CDR3 region has 13 residues. Germline V gene data show CDR1 as MNHEY and CDR2 as SMNVEV (reference sequence). J was trimmed by 1 base and V by 6 bases; bases with no gene match: 3. In DNA form, the CDR3 reads TGTGCCAGCAGGCAGGGGGTGTCCTACGAGCAGTACTTC. This translates into CASRQGVSYEQYF.

There are many counts of this clonotype. The rearrangement links TRBV5-6 to TRBJ2-3; 10 bases are a match to TRBD2. The length of the CDR3 is 17 residues. The V gene's germline CDR1 is SGHDT and CDR2 YYEEEE. Germline trimming cut 2 bases from V and 3 bases from J; bases unmatched to any gene: 9. CDR3 nucleotides: TGTGCCAGCAGCTTAATAAAGCGGGGGGGCAAGACAGATACGCAGTATTTT. Translated: CASSLIKRGGKTDTQYF.

This clonotype appeared many times. The genes are TRBV5-1 and TRBJ2-5, with D uncertain. The CDR3 covers 15 residues. V lost 2 bases to trimming and J lost 5 bases, with 16 bases between them. The germline gives CDR1 SGHRS, CDR2 YFSETQ. CDR3 nucleotide sequence: TGCGCCAGCAGCTTCCCAGACCCACTGGGGGAGACCCAGTACTTC. This sequence encodes CASSFPDPLGETQYF. Supplemented by reference TRBV5-1 and TRBJ2-5, the full variable domain reads KAGVTQTPRYLIKTRGQQVTLSCSPISGHRSVSWYQQTPGQGLQFLFEYFSETQRNKGNFPGRFSGRQFSNSRSEMNVSTLELGDSALYLCASSFPDPLGETQYFGPGTRLLVL.

By frequency in the sample, this clonotype is medium-sized (0.01 to 0.1%). The J gene is TRBJ2-2, the V gene TRBV20-1; TRBD2 agrees at 9 bases. The trim removed 0 bases at V and 5 bases at J, leaving 4 bases unmatched. CDR1 and CDR2 (germline): DFQATT, SNEGSKA (reference sequence). This CDR3 spans 15 amino acids. The CDR3 sequence: CSAREPGLATGELFF. The CDR3 region has the DNA TGCAGTGCTAGAGAGCCGGGACTAGCAACCGGGGAGCTGTTTTTT.

This clonotype was counted a few times. This may be a read error: a much more frequent sequence differs by one nucleotide. The rearrangement joins TRBV27 to TRBJ2-6; a possible D gene is TRBD1 (5 bases). The CDR3 length is 16 residues. Germline-derived CDR1 and CDR2 are MNHEY and SMNVEV (reference sequence). The CDR3 coding sequence is TGTGCCAGCAGTTCTATCGGCTTCTCTGGGGCCAACGGCCTGACTTTC. As protein: CASSSIGFSGANGLTF.

V and J are TRBV5-8 and TRBJ2-2; D ambiguous. V lost 4 bases and J 1 base, leaving 5 bases between the germline ends. Germline assignment: CDR1 SGHTS and CDR2 YDEGEE. This CDR3 has 13 amino acids. The CDR3 bases are TGTGCCAGCAGCCTCCGGAACACCGGGGAGCTGTTTTTT. Protein product: CASSLRNTGELFF.

This clonotype was seen many times. The V call is TRBV19, the J call TRBJ2-1; 8 nucleotides match TRBD1. Germline assignment: CDR1 LNHDA and CDR2 SQIVND (reference sequence). The CDR3 sequence is 15 residues long. Unmatched junction bases numbered 7, after V lost 5 bases and J lost 4 bases. The DNA for the CDR3 is TGTGCCAGTAGTCCGAGGACAGGGTTATACAATGAGCAGTTCTTC. It codes for CASSPRTGLYNEQFF.

This clonotype has ten or more counts. This chain joins TRBV5-1 and TRBJ2-3; 8 bases map to TRBD1. Trimming at V came to 4 bases and at J to 0 bases, leaving 7 bases not matched to a gene. Per germline, CDR1 SGHRS and CDR2 YFSETQ. The CDR3 has 16 amino acids. The CDR3 coding sequence is TGCGCCAGCAGCGGCCTAGGACAGGGAAGCACAGATACGCAGTATTTT. Translation: CASSGLGQGSTDTQYF. Full variable domain (outside the CDR3, taken from reference TRBV5-1 and TRBJ2-3): KAGVTQTPRYLIKTRGQQVTLSCSPISGHRSVSWYQQTPGQGLQFLFEYFSETQRNKGNFPGRFSGRQFSNSRSEMNVSTLELGDSALYLCASSGLGQGSTDTQYFGPGTRLTVL.

This clonotype was counted ten times or more. The chain joins TRBV7-6 to TRBJ1-2; 9 nucleotides match TRBD1. Germline V lookup: CDR1 SGHVS, CDR2 FNYEAQ. Unmatched junction bases numbered 6, after V lost 5 bases and J lost 8 bases. The CDR3 is 13 residues long. This CDR3 is CASSGQGYGGYTF. CDR3 nucleotides: TGTGCCAGCAGCGGACAGGGGTACGGGGGCTACACCTTC.

This clonotype has ten or more counts. This chain uses TRBV28 with TRBJ2-3; 9 bases align to TRBD1. In germline, CDR1 is MDHEN, CDR2 SYDVKM. The CDR3 extends over 15 amino acids. Trimming at V came to 5 bases and at J to 5 bases, leaving 8 bases not matched to a gene. This chain's CDR3 is CASSLRDRAIDTQYF. For the CDR3, the DNA is TGTGCCAGCAGTCTTAGGGACAGGGCGATAGATACGCAGTATTTT.

In this sample, this clonotype turned up many times. The chain joins TRBV5-1 to TRBJ1-6; D unresolved. Germline CDR1 and CDR2: SGHRS and YFSETQ. CDR3 length equals 14 residues. V lost 2 bases and J lost 5, with 8 bases in between. The CDR3 sequence is CASSFGRDNSPLHF. The CDR3, as DNA: TGCGCCAGCAGCTTCGGCAGAGATAATTCACCCCTCCACTTT.

This rearrangement joins TRBV5-1 to TRBJ2-3; 9 bases agree with TRBD2. From germline, CDR1 is SGHRS and CDR2 YFSETQ. Trimming at V came to 5 bases and at J to 0 bases, leaving 4 bases not matched to a gene. CDR3 length equals 15 residues. The CDR3 protein is CASRATSGSTDTQYF. DNA of the CDR3: TGCGCCAGCAGAGCGACTAGCGGAAGCACAGATACGCAGTATTTT. The whole variable domain, filled in from reference TRBV5-1 and TRBJ2-3, reads KAGVTQTPRYLIKTRGQQVTLSCSPISGHRSVSWYQQTPGQGLQFLFEYFSETQRNKGNFPGRFSGRQFSNSRSEMNVSTLELGDSALYLCASRATSGSTDTQYFGPGTRLTVL.

This clonotype was counted many times. The chain links TRBV5-1 to TRBJ1-1; perhaps TRBD1 as D (6 bases). The V gene lost 1 base and the J gene lost 4 bases, with 14 bases spanning the gap. In germline, CDR1 is SGHRS, CDR2 YFSETQ. The CDR3 is 15 amino acids. The CDR3 here is CASSLNQQGGTEAFF. Here the CDR3 DNA reads TGCGCCAGCAGCTTGAACCAACAGGGTGGCACTGAAGCTTTCTTT.

This clonotype has ten or more counts. The V call is TRBV20-1, the J call TRBJ1-6; no reliable D call. The V end lost 5 bases, the J end lost 0 bases, and 8 bases lay between the germline ends. This CDR3 comprises 14 residues. Germline CDR1 DFQATT, CDR2 SNEGSKA (reference sequence). CDR3 sequence: CSAGRRSYNSPLHF. The CDR3 DNA follows: TGCAGTGCTGGTAGGCGCTCCTATAATTCACCCCTCCACTTT.

The sample holds many counts of this clonotype. The chain couples TRBV4-2 to TRBJ1-1, with D possibly TRBD1 on 6 matching bases. Trimming took 2 bases from V and 1 from J, leaving 14 bases between them. Germline lookup yields CDR1 LGHNA and CDR2 YNFKEQ. This CDR3 is 16 amino acids long. The CDR3 loop is CASSQTSSQGNTEAFF. The CDR3 nucleotides are TGTGCCAGCAGCCAAACCTCTTCACAGGGGAACACTGAAGCTTTCTTT.

This clonotype was counted at least ten times. The V gene is TRBV18, the J gene TRBJ2-5; the D gene is possibly TRBD2 (5 bases). The CDR3 consists of 13 residues. Germline V gene data show CDR1 as KGHSH and CDR2 as LQKENI. CDR3 nucleotide sequence: TGTGCAACCGCAGCGGAGTACCAAGAGACCCAGTACTTC. It translates to CATAAEYQETQYF.

This clonotype was found many times. This chain joins TRBV24-1 and TRBJ2-1; TRBD2 matches at 8 bases. This CDR3 comprises 16 residues. CDR1 is KGHDR and CDR2 is SFDVKD in the germline V gene. V lost 2 bases to trimming and J lost 7 bases; unmatched junction nucleotides: 9. CDR3 residues: CATSDSSAGVVNEQFF. The CDR3 nucleotides are TGTGCCACCAGTGATTCCTCAGCGGGAGTGGTGAATGAGCAGTTCTTC.

The table lists this clonotype with many counts. The chain carries TRBV28 and TRBJ2-1; 10 bases agree with TRBD2. The CDR3 consists of 17 residues. Germline V gene data show CDR1 as MDHEN and CDR2 as SYDVKM. V was clipped by 5 bases and J by 4 bases; unmatched bases: 11. The CDR3 is CASSGTISGGSYNEQFF. In DNA form, the CDR3 reads TGTGCCAGCAGTGGAACGATTAGCGGGGGGTCTTACAATGAGCAGTTCTTC.

This clonotype was observed at least ten times. The gene calls are TRBV18 and TRBJ1-2; D unresolved. This CDR3 contains 16 residues. Germline lookup yields CDR1 KGHSH and CDR2 LQKENI. Trimming removed 0 bases at V and 8 bases at J, with 19 bases between. CDR3 sequence: CASSPPEGLHGGGYTF. The CDR3 nucleotides are TGTGCCAGCTCACCACCGGAGGGTTTACACGGAGGAGGCTACACCTTC.

This clonotype was observed many times. The chain combines TRBV7-9 with TRBJ2-6; TRBD2 might be the D (5 bases). CDR3 length equals 17 residues. Trimming pared 1 base from V and 1 base from J, leaving 11 bases between. CDR1 and CDR2 from the germline V gene are SEHNR and FQNEAQ (reference sequence). This CDR3 is CASSLGRGLSGANVLTF. The CDR3, as DNA: TGTGCCAGCAGCTTAGGACGAGGACTGTCTGGGGCCAACGTCCTGACTTTC.

This clonotype was detected ten times or more. The chain joins TRBV7-2 to TRBJ2-3; TRBD2 matches at 9 bases. The V segment lost 5 bases and the J segment 4 bases; nucleotides outside the gene matches: 10. Germline CDR1 is SGHTA and CDR2 is FQGNSA. The CDR3 loop spans 16 amino acids. The CDR3 coding sequence is TGTGCCAGCAGCCGCCCCGTAGCGGGAGTGCCAGATACGCAGTATTTT. It encodes CASSRPVAGVPDTQYF.

This clonotype has a handful of counts. This chain joins TRBV3-1 and TRBJ1-2, with TRBD1 identical over 9 bases. V shed 4 bases, J shed 10 bases, and the junction held 13 bases outside the gene matches. The CDR3 extends over 15 amino acids. CDR1 is LGHDT and CDR2 is YNNKEL in the germline V gene (reference sequence). The CDR3 coding sequence is TGTGCCAGCAGCCGAGGACCCGGGACAGGGTATAACTACACCTTC. Residues: CASSRGPGTGYNYTF.

This clonotype has at least ten counts. This chain uses TRBV12-3 or TRBV12-4 with TRBJ2-2, with 8 bases fitting TRBD1. The CDR3 extends over 14 amino acids. J gave up 5 bases and V 6 bases, and 5 bases lay outside the gene matches. The CDR3 region has the DNA TGTGCCAGCAGCCAGGGGGCCGGGACCGGGGAGCTGTTTTTT. It translates to CASSQGAGTGELFF.

There are many counts of this clonotype. This chain connects TRBV20-1 to TRBJ1-1, with a tentative D call TRBD1 (6 bases). V shed 4 bases and J shed 1 base, with 10 bases lying between them. This CDR3 comprises 13 residues. In germline, CDR1 is DFQATT, CDR2 SNEGSKA (reference sequence). CDR3 sequence: CSAKTGENTEAFF. The CDR3 coding sequence is TGCAGTGCTAAGACAGGAGAGAACACTGAAGCTTTCTTT.

This clonotype has ten or more counts. J is TRBJ2-1 and V is TRBV27; a weak D match, TRBD1 (5 bases). V dropped 3 bases and J dropped 7 bases, with 16 bases sitting between them. This CDR3 contains 15 residues. CDR1 is MNHEY and CDR2 is SMNVEV in the germline V gene (reference sequence). This CDR3 is CASSLGSGARNEQFF. For the CDR3, the DNA is TGTGCCAGCAGTTTGGGCAGTGGGGCTCGGAATGAGCAGTTCTTC.

This clonotype appeared many times. The chain is built from TRBV12-3 or TRBV12-4 and TRBJ1-1, with D maybe TRBD1 (5 bases). V dropped 7 bases and J dropped 1 base, with 16 bases sitting between them. The CDR3 has 15 residues. The CDR3 is CASTRRRQRNTEAFF. CDR3 nucleotides: TGTGCCAGCACTCGTCGGAGACAGAGGAACACTGAAGCTTTCTTT.